A single T cell receptor beta chain is shown here with its context. This clonotype was counted ten times or more. It has no known antigen specificity. No base quality information exists; no much larger clone differs at one position. The treatment or condition label corresponds to: live attenuated yellow fever vaccine strain. At each blood-draw timepoint, two biological replicates of bulk PBMCs were collected. A standard Ficoll-Paque protocol was used to isolate PBMCs from peripheral blood. TriZol was used to extract RNA from bulk PBMCs, CD4 and CD8 fractions, and dextramer-positive and dextramer-negative fractions. This sample was included in a study of T cells after yellow fever vaccination (dated by TCRdb to the late 2010s). A note on the overall study: Libraries from fractions with low cell numbers were prepared with the SMART-Seq v4 Ultra Low Input RNA kit. To track T-cell clones before and after primary and booster YFV17D yellow fever vaccination, bulk TCR alpha and beta repertoires were sequenced longitudinally. The cohort comprised two healthy male donors, one aged 18 to 30 and one aged 30 to 40 years. Bulk PBMC replicates and cell subsets were isolated from blood drawn at multiple timepoints before and after both primary and secondary immunization.

The paper as a whole reports these results and caveats: Because the study included only a couple of donors, the extent to which the findings can be generalized is limited. A small share of clonotypes was detected in both CD4 and CD8 compartments, with the overlap likely arising from convergent recombination. The secondary T-cell response was found to be weaker but faster than the primary response, with a peak reached on day 5 rather than on day 15. Computational filtering was needed because FACS-sorted repertoires could contain abundant contaminating clonotypes from the bulk population. Most clones expanded after primary vaccination (around 96% of CD4 and around nine tenths of CD8) were re-detected after the booster, suggesting that broad memory maintenance occurred.

Reads for this sample came from an Illumina NovaSeq 6000. Synthesis of TCR cDNA relied on 5'RACE template switching, a step that introduced a universal primer site along with unique molecular identifiers. Priming of cDNA synthesis was performed from both the TCR alpha and TCR beta constant segments. Libraries were amplified in two PCR steps, with sample barcodes and sequencing adapters added in the second step. Sequencing of libraries was performed on Illumina HiSeq 2500 (2x100 bp) or NovaSeq (2x150 bp). Turning to the authors' computational methods: MIGEC was used to demultiplex reads and collapse the reads into UMI consensus sequences, and MiXCR was used for V(D)J alignment. Vaccine-responding clonotypes were identified with edgeR using replicate PBMC samples, with FDR below 0.01 and a log2 fold change above 5 up to day 15 being required. CD4 or CD8 identity was assigned to each bulk clonotype according to whether the clonotype was present at higher abundance in the sequenced CD4 repertoire or the sequenced CD8 repertoire. Using fastp trimming at Q25 and MiXCR clonotype assembly, TCRdb reanalyzed the public sequencing data and kept in-frame beta chains. Rows with a matching CDR3 protein are joined into one entry that keeps the most common DNA and genes. TCRdb, not the original authors, processed these V and J calls. Counted in this sample were about 310,000 distinct CDR3 sequences; around 4% of them appeared once. The top ten clones comprise around 22% of the sample.

Via the germline V gene, CDR1 is SGHRS and CDR2 YFSETQ. V gives up 0 bases and J gives up 7 bases, and the segment between their germline ends measures 8 bases. Inclusive of the bounding cysteine and phenylalanine, the CDR3 is 12 residues long. The entry retains the CDR3 DNA only, 36 bases that are in frame from base 1. This sequence was found in a man aged 18 to 29 who received the YFV17D yellow fever vaccine. The rearranged chain carries TRBV5-1 and TRBJ2-7; the D call could be TRBD1 or TRBD2, with each sharing 5 bases. Sequences were derived from PBMCs, sampled on the day of the yellow fever booster vaccination. The CDR3 here reads CASSLAGLEQYF. The DNA is TGCGCCAGCAGCTTGGCGGGGCTTGAGCAGTACTTC.